This T cell receptor beta chain was sequenced during a study of monozygotic twins with inflammatory bowel disease. Study results and caveats: IBD-affected twins scored below their healthy co-twins in TCRbeta diversity (inverse Simpson). No detectable difference in repertoire similarity separated concordant from discordant twins, possibly as a result of limited power.

For each CDR3 protein, TCRdb gives one entry from its re-call of the 5' RACE reads, without DNA. The repertoire table contains 150,000 to 200,000 distinct CDR3 sequences. On this clonotype itself: The antigen remains unidentified.

The CDR3 has 13 amino acids. Germline CDR1 is SQVTM and CDR2 is ANQGSEA. Blood was drawn once per donor, and each sample measured 2 to 2.5 ml. This chain links TRBV29-1 with TRBJ1-5; the TRBD1 assignment by TCRdb is unverifiable without DNA. Sequenced sample: blood. This clonotype was obtained from a human donor with ulcerative colitis or Crohn's disease, or a healthy co-twin of an affected twin (not recorded which). CDR3 sequence reads: CSVATGANQPQHF.